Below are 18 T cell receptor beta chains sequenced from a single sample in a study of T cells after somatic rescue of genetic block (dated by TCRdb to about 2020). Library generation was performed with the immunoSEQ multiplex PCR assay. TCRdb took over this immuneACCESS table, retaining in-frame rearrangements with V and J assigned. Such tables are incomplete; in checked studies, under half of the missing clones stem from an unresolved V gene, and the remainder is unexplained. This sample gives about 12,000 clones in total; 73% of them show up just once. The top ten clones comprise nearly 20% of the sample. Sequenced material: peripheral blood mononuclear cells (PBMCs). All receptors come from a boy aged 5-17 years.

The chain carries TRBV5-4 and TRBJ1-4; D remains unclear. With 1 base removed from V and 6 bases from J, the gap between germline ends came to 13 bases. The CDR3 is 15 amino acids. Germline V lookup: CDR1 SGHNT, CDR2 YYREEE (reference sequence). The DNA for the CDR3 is TGTGCCAGCAGCTTGACCGGTCACGGGGATGAAAAACTGTTTTTT. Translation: CASSLTGHGDEKLFF.

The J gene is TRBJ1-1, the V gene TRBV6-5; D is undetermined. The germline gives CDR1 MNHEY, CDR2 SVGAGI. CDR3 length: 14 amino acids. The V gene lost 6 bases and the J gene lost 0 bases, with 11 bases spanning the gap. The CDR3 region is CASSPPSMNTEAFF. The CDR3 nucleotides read TGTGCCAGCAGCCCCCCTTCCATGAACACTGAAGCTTTCTTT.

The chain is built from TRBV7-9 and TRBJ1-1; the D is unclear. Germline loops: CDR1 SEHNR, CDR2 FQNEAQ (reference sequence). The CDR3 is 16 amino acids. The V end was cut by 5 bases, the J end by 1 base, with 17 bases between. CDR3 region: CASSPTLSSGNTEAFF. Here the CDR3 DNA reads TGTGCCAGCAGCCCTACCCTGTCCTCAGGGAACACTGAAGCTTTCTTT.

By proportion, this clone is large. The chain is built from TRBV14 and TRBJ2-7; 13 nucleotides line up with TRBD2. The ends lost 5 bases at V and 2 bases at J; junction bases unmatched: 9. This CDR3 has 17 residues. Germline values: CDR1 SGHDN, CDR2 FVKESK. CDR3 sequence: CASSDGLAGVGAYEQYF. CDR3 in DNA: TGTGCCAGCAGCGACGGACTAGCGGGAGTAGGTGCCTACGAGCAGTACTTC. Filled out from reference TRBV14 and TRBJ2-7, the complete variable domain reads EAGVTQFPSHSVIEKGQTVTLRCDPISGHDNLYWYRRVMGKEIKFLLHFVKESKQDESGMPNNRFLAERTGGTYSTLKVQPAELEDSGVYFCASSDGLAGVGAYEQYFGPGTRLTVT.

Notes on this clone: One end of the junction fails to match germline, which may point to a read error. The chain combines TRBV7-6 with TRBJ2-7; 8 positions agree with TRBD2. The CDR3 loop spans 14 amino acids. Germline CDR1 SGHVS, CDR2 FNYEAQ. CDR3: CASSLAGRTYEQYF. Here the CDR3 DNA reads TGTGCCAGCAGCCTAGCGGGCAGGACCTACGAGCAGTACTTC.

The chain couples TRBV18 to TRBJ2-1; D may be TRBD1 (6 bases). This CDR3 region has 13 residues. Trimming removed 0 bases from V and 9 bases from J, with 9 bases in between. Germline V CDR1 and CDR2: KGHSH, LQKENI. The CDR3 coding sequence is TGTGCCAGCTCACCACCCACAGGGTCTGAGCAGTTCTTC. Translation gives CASSPPTGSEQFF.

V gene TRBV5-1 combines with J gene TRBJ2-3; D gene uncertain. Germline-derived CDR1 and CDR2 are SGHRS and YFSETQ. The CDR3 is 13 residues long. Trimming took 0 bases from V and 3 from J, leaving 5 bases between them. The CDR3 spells CASSLGSTDTQYF. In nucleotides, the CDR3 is TGCGCCAGCAGCTTGGGGTCAACAGATACGCAGTATTTT. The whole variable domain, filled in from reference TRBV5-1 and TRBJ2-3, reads KAGVTQTPRYLIKTRGQQVTLSCSPISGHRSVSWYQQTPGQGLQFLFEYFSETQRNKGNFPGRFSGRQFSNSRSEMNVSTLELGDSALYLCASSLGSTDTQYFGPGTRLTVL.

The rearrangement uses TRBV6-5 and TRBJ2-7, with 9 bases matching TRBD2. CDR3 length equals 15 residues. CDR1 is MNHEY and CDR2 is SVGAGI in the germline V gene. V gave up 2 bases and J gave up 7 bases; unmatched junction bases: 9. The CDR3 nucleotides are TGTGCCAGCAGTTACGCCTACCTAGCGGGACGTGAGCAGTACTTC. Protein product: CASSYAYLAGREQYF.

The chain's CDR3 is CASSKVQKTFGGELFF. Written as DNA, the CDR3 is TGTGCCAGCAGCAAAGTCCAGAAGACGTTTGGCGGGGAGCTGTTTTTT. J is TRBJ2-2 and V is TRBV21-1. TRBV21-1 is a documented pseudogene. CDR3 length equals 16 residues.

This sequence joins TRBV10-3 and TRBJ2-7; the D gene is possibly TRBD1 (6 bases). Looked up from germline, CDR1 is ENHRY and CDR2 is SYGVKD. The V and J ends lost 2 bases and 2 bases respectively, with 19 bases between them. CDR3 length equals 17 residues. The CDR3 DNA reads TGTGCCATCAGTGAGACTACAGGGTCAAAGGTCCCCTACGAGCAGTACTTC. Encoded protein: CAISETTGSKVPYEQYF.

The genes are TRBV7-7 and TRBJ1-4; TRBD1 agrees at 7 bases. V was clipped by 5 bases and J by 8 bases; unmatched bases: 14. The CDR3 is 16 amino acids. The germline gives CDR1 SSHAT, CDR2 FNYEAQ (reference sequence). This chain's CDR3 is CASSPVRQGRGEKLFF. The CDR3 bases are TGTGCCAGCAGCCCCGTCCGACAGGGAAGGGGGGAAAAACTGTTTTTT. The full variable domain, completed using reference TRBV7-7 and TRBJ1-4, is GAGVSQSPRYKVTKRGQDVTLRCDPISSHATLYWYQQALGQGPEFLTYFNYEAQPDKSGLPSDRFSAERPEGSISTLTIQRTEQRDSAMYRCASSPVRQGRGEKLFFGSGTQLSVL.

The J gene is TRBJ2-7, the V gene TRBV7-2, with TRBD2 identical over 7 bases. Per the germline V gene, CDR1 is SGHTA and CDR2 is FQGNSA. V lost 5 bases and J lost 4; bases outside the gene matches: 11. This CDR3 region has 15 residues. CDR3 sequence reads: CASSQTRTRLYEQYF. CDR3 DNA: TGTGCCAGCAGCCAAACTAGGACTAGGCTTTACGAGCAGTACTTC.

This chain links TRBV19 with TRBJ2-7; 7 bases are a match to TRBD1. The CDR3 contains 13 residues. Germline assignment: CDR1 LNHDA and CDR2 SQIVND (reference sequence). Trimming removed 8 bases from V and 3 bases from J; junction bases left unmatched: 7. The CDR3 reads CASHDRAGYEQYF. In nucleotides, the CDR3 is TGTGCCAGTCACGACAGGGCGGGCTACGAGCAGTACTTC.

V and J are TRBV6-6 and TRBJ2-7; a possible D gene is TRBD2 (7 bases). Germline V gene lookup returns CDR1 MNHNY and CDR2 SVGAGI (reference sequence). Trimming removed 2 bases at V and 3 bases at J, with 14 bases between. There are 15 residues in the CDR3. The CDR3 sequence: CASSYGRGGSYEQYF. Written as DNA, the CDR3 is TGTGCCAGCAGTTACGGTAGGGGGGGAAGCTACGAGCAGTACTTC.

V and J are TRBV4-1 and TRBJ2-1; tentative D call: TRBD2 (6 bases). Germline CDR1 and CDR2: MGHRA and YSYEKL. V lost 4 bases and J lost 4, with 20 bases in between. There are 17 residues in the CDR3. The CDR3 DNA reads TGCGCCAGCAGCCTAGATGGGACGGAGGGCCGGTACAATGAGCAGTTCTTC. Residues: CASSLDGTEGRYNEQFF.

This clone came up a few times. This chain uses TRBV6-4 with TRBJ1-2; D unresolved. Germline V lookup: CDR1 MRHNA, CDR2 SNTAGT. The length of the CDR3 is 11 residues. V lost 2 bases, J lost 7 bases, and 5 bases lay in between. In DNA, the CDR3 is TGTGCCAGCAGTGACGGGTTTGGCTACACCTTC. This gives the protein CASSDGFGYTF.

The CDR3 DNA follows: TGTGCCAGCAGCTCCGGACAGGAATTGACCTACGAGCAGTACTTC. It translates to CASSSGQELTYEQYF. J is TRBJ2-7 and V is TRBV7-6, with 7 bases that match TRBD1. Germline V lookup: CDR1 SGHVS, CDR2 FNYEAQ. This CDR3 is 15 amino acids long. Germline trimming cut 4 bases from V and 2 bases from J; bases unmatched to any gene: 8.

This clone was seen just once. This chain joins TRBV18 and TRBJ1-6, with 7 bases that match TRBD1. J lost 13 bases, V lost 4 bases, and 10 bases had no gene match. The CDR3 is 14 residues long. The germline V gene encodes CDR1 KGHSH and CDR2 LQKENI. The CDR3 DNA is TGTGCCAGCTCACAACAGGGGAGAGAGGTGCCCCTCCACTTT. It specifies CASSQQGREVPLHF. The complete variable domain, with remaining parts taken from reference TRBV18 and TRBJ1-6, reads NAGVMQNPRHLVRRRGQEARLRCSPMKGHSHVYWYRQLPEEGLKFMVYLQKENIIDESGMPKERFSAEFPKEGPSILRIQQVVRGDSAAYFCASSQQGREVPLHFGNGTRLTVT.